The entry that follows covers one T cell receptor (beta chain) sequence. This clonotype was seen many times. No cognate antigen has been identified for it. Base qualities are not at hand, and no much larger clone is one base apart. The data stem from a study of T cells in Graves' hyperthyroidism and ophthalmopathy (dated by TCRdb to the late 2010s). Context from the whole study: Peripheral blood was collected at initial diagnosis, before any treatment. Whether ophthalmopathy could be predicted prospectively was tested in an independent validation cohort made up of 18 to 20 hyperthyroidism patients plus 17 patients who later progressed to ophthalmopathy. Once sampling was done, hyperthyroidism patients were given methimazole at a starting dose of 30 mg daily, whereas ophthalmopathy patients were given high-dose intravenous methylprednisolone. TCR Vbeta CDR3 sequencing of some 140 peripheral blood samples (43 ophthalmopathy, 75 to 80 hyperthyroidism and roughly 17 progressor patients) is reported in the paper. A discovery cohort of fewer than 110 patients, approximately 45 with Graves' ophthalmopathy and approximately 55 with stable Graves' hyperthyroidism, was used to find distinguishing TCR V-J signatures. The 90 to 100 discovery patients were randomly split 7:3 into training and test sets. In addition, the study compared T-cell repertoires in thyroid tissue and in blood from about 6 Graves' hyperthyroidism patients.

The TCR beta CDR3 regions were amplified from RNA transcripts. The first round of RT-PCR for the TCR CDR3 was performed with the HTBI primer set and the Qiagen OneStep RT-PCR kit. The libraries were constructed in a second round of multiplex PCR and then size-selected and purified. Paired-end sequencing of the libraries was performed with 100 bp reads on an Illumina HiSeq2000. On the authors' methods: Raw data were processed with SOAPnuke, discarding reads with adapters, uncalled bases, mean Phred below 15, or no exact constant-primer or identifier match. High-quality paired reads were merged with COPE v1.2.5, and unique nucleotide sequences were defined as clonotypes. Clonotypes were aligned to IMGT TRBV, TRBD and TRBJ reference segments using MiTCR v1.1. Analysis was restricted to V-J combinations with a frequency above 0.0001, which covered roughly 99% of repertoires. A TCS score was defined as the ratio between F50 (clonal expansion) and ExV (chaos), using BLOSUM62-based TCRdist between CDR3 peptides within each V-J. Welch's t-statistics and random forest reduced roughly 500 V-J features to 10 to 15, which were used in a naive Bayes classifier (R e1071). Clones were called with MiXCR by TCRdb after fastp trimmed the public reads at Q25, and only in-frame beta chains were retained. Each CDR3 protein gets just one entry, which takes the most common genes and DNA from the rows behind it. TCRdb, rather than the study authors, made the V and J calls. Counted in this sample were about 210,000 distinct CDR3 sequences; 17% of them appeared once. The leading ten clones occupy under 65% of the sample.

General conclusions and limits of the study: In validation, the model predicted progression to ophthalmopathy with about 71% sensitivity and over 72% specificity, a median of 6.5 months before onset. Most expanded thyroid clonotypes (frequency above 0.001) were also detected in blood, a finding suggesting that blood repertoires may reflect thyroid immune responses. Sample size was not statistically predetermined, and investigators were not blinded to group allocation. A model built on a 13 V-J signature distinguished ophthalmopathy from stable hyperthyroidism, reaching roughly 88% sensitivity and around 81% specificity in cross-validation and 80%/75% in testing.

Graves' hyperthyroidism was defined as stable when no progression to ophthalmopathy occurred over 18 months of follow-up. The hyperthyroidism patients were between 18 and 65 years old and newly diagnosed, with a disease duration of less than 2 months. Patients with uncontrolled infections, other autoimmune diseases, pregnancy or lactation were excluded. Diagnoses were established on the basis of clinical symptoms, serum thyroxine and TRAb, thyroid ultrasound, and orbital computed tomography. PBMCs were isolated from 8 to 10 ml of fresh peripheral blood by Ficoll-Paque density gradient centrifugation. Total RNA was extracted with Trizol reagent, and quality was checked on an Agilent 2100 Bioanalyzer. CDR1 and CDR2 (SGHTA, FQGTGA) derive from the germline V gene. Inclusive of the bounding cysteine and phenylalanine, the CDR3 is 16 residues long. Here the CDR3 DNA is all that survives: 48 bases in frame from base 1. V and J lose 5 bases and 4 bases, and a span of 17 bases separates them.

The sequence came from a man aged 50-59 years with Graves' hyperthyroidism. The chain uses TRBV7-3 and TRBJ2-2; the D gene cannot be resolved reliably. The source material was blood. The DNA sequence is given as TGTGCCAGCAGCCCGCTTAGGTCTTCGGGCACCGGGGAGCTGTTTTTT. Translated, it reads CASSPLRSSGTGELFF.